Each of the 24 T cell receptor beta chains below was sequenced from the same sample in a study of blood T cell repertoires in COVID-19. Some clones are missing from TCRdb's copy, which holds only in-frame ones; the method was immunoSEQ multiplex PCR. The sample records some 150,000 clones, about 85% being singletons. Source material: peripheral blood. These receptors all come from a woman in her 70s with acute or convalescent COVID-19.

V gene TRBV5-4 combines with J gene TRBJ2-5, with 9 bases lining up with TRBD2. J lost 4 bases, V lost 3 bases, and 10 bases had no gene match. Germline CDR1 and CDR2: SGHNT and YYREEE (reference sequence). The CDR3 is 16 amino acids. CDR3 protein: CASSWSSGAGGETQYF. The CDR3 DNA reads TGTGCCAGCAGCTGGTCTAGCGGGGCCGGGGGAGAGACCCAGTACTTC.

The rearrangement uses TRBV19 and TRBJ1-2; TRBD1 aligns across 7 bases. Trimming cost V 6 bases and J 0 bases; bases outside gene matches: 7. Germline values: CDR1 LNHDA, CDR2 SQIVND (reference sequence). This CDR3 has 15 residues. The CDR3 spells CASRDRAQTNYGYTF. In DNA form, the CDR3 reads TGTGCCAGTAGAGACAGGGCCCAGACTAACTATGGCTACACCTTC.

The chain links TRBV9 to TRBJ1-1, with D unresolved. Trimming removed 0 bases from V and 10 bases from J, with 10 bases in between. Germline-derived CDR1 and CDR2 are SGDLS and YYNGEE. The CDR3 extends over 12 amino acids. CDR3 sequence: CASSVVNNRAFF. CDR3 in DNA: TGTGCCAGCAGCGTAGTAAATAATCGAGCTTTCTTT.

This chain uses TRBV28 with TRBJ1-5; tentatively, D is TRBD1 (5 bases). Germline CDR1 reads MDHEN; CDR2 reads SYDVKM. This CDR3 comprises 16 residues. V lost 5 bases and J lost 5, with 19 bases in between. CDR3 loop: CASSTRFGGADQPQHF. DNA of the CDR3: TGTGCCAGCAGTACCCGATTTGGTGGGGCCGATCAGCCCCAGCATTTT. The full variable domain, with the rest looked up from reference TRBV28 and TRBJ1-5, is DVKVTQSSRYLVKRTGEKVFLECVQDMDHENMFWYRQDPGLGLRLIYFSYDVKMKEKGDIPEGYSVSREKKERFSLILESASTNQTSMYLCASSTRFGGADQPQHFGDGTRLSIL.

V gene TRBV18 combines with J gene TRBJ2-3, with D perhaps matching TRBD1 (5 bases). V lost 0 bases, J lost 5 bases, and 12 bases lay in between. The CDR3 totals 15 residues. CDR1 and CDR2 (germline): KGHSH, LQKENI. The CDR3 DNA follows: TGTGCCAGCTCACCACCCGGCAGGGTAGGAGATACGCAGTATTTT. Its translation is CASSPPGRVGDTQYF.

The chain carries TRBV19 and TRBJ1-3; D remains unclear. CDR3 length: 16 residues. V lost 1 base and J lost 0, with 10 bases in between. The V gene's germline CDR1 is LNHDA and CDR2 SQIVND (reference sequence). CDR3 loop: CASSIVHGSSGNTIYF. The CDR3, as DNA: TGTGCCAGTAGTATAGTCCACGGTTCCTCTGGAAACACCATATATTTT. The variable domain in full, completed from reference TRBV19 and TRBJ1-3, reads DGGITQSPKYLFRKEGQNVTLSCEQNLNHDAMYWYRQDPGQGLRLIYYSQIVNDFQKGDIAEGYSVSREKKESFPLTVTSAQKNPTAFYLCASSIVHGSSGNTIYFGEGSWLTVV.

The V gene is TRBV6-1, the J gene TRBJ1-1; TRBD1 aligns across 11 bases. CDR3 length equals 23 residues. Germline CDR1 reads MNHNS; CDR2 reads SASEGT. V was clipped by 2 bases and J by 0 bases; unmatched bases: 23. The CDR3 bases are TGTGCCAGCAGTGAAAGAAGGTCAGGACAGGGGGCGACGACCTACCTCATGAACACTGAAGCTTTCTTT. It specifies CASSERRSGQGATTYLMNTEAFF.

The rearrangement joins TRBV11-3 to TRBJ1-5; D is ambiguous. CDR1 is SGHNT and CDR2 is YENEEA in the germline V gene. The germline V and J ends were trimmed by 5 bases and 4 bases, with 18 bases remaining between them. The CDR3 extends over 16 amino acids. The DNA for the CDR3 is TGTGCCAGCAGCCAAACAACTAGTAGCGGGAATCAGCCCCAGCATTTT. Translating gives CASSQTTSSGNQPQHF.

The chain couples TRBV5-1 to TRBJ1-1, with 7 bases lining up with TRBD1. Per germline, CDR1 SGHRS and CDR2 YFSETQ. CDR3 length: 15 amino acids. J was trimmed by 0 bases and V by 4 bases; bases with no gene match: 6. Here the CDR3 reads CASSGTAYLNTEAFF. The CDR3, as DNA: TGCGCCAGCAGCGGGACAGCCTATCTGAACACTGAAGCTTTCTTT.

The rearrangement uses TRBV3-1 (or the pseudogene TRBV3-2) and TRBJ1-4; 7 nucleotides match TRBD1. Germline values: CDR1 LGHDT, CDR2 YNNKEL (reference sequence). The trim removed 1 base at V and 4 bases at J, leaving 3 bases unmatched. The CDR3 totals 15 residues. The CDR3 DNA follows: TGTGCCAGCAGCCAAGGACAGGGCCGTAATGAAAAACTGTTTTTT. Its protein is CASSQGQGRNEKLFF.

The V call is TRBV7-9, the J call TRBJ1-2, with 7 bases lining up with TRBD1. The CDR3 contains 14 residues. The germline V gene encodes CDR1 SEHNR and CDR2 FQNEAQ (reference sequence). V trimming: 3 bases; J trimming: 5 bases; junction bases outside the gene matches: 6. The CDR3 nucleotides are TGTGCCAGCAGCTTGGGACAGAATCAATATGGCTACACCTTC. This translates into CASSLGQNQYGYTF.

This chain links TRBV19 with TRBJ1-5, with D perhaps TRBD1 (6 bases). This CDR3 has 14 residues. The V end lost 6 bases, the J end lost 4 bases, and 13 bases lay between the germline ends. Germline CDR1 and CDR2: LNHDA and SQIVND (reference sequence). The CDR3 reads CASSPIDRNQPQHF. In DNA, the CDR3 is TGTGCCAGTAGCCCGATCGACAGGAATCAGCCCCAGCATTTT.

The chain is built from TRBV19 and TRBJ2-7; 10 bases match TRBD2. CDR3 length equals 15 residues. J gave up 1 base and V 11 bases, and 11 bases lay outside the gene matches. CDR1 and CDR2 (germline): LNHDA, SQIVND (reference sequence). The CDR3 DNA reads TGTGCCCAAAGGGTGAGGACTAGCGGATCCTACGAGCAGTACTTC. Amino acids: CAQRVRTSGSYEQYF.

The chain employs TRBV4-2 and TRBJ1-2; 11 positions agree with TRBD1. The V gene end was trimmed by 4 bases and the J gene end by 5 bases; junction bases not matched to a gene: 15. Germline CDR1 reads LGHNA; CDR2 reads YNFKEQ. CDR3 length: 18 residues. Here the CDR3 DNA reads TGTGCCAGCAGCCGTAGGACAGGGGGCGTCTTGACCGGGTATGGCTACACCTTC. The encoded protein is CASSRRTGGVLTGYGYTF.

J is TRBJ1-2 and V is TRBV4-2, with D perhaps TRBD1 (6 bases). V was shortened by 1 base and J by 4 bases, with 13 bases between the two germline ends. CDR1 and CDR2 from the germline V gene are LGHNA and YNFKEQ. The CDR3 is 15 amino acids. CDR3 region: CASSQGEDSFYGYTF. As DNA, the CDR3 is TGTGCCAGCAGCCAAGGAGAGGACAGCTTCTATGGCTACACCTTC.

This CDR3 reads CASSKKITGADGYTF. The CDR3 DNA is TGTGCCAGTAGTAAGAAAATTACAGGGGCTGATGGCTACACCTTC. The chain couples TRBV19 to TRBJ1-2, with 7 bases identical to TRBD1. This CDR3 has 15 residues. The trim removed 4 bases at V and 6 bases at J, leaving 11 bases unmatched. CDR1 is LNHDA, CDR2 SQIVND, per germline (reference sequence).

The rearrangement joins TRBV5-4 to TRBJ1-1, with D possibly TRBD1 on 6 matching bases. The CDR3 is 17 residues long. Trimming took 0 bases from V and 0 from J, leaving 15 bases between them. CDR1 SGHNT and CDR2 YYREEE come from the germline V gene (reference sequence). The CDR3 DNA sequence: TGTGCCAGCAGCTTGGGTCCGGGACAATCCATGAACACTGAAGCTTTCTTT. It encodes CASSLGPGQSMNTEAFF.

The V and J genes are TRBV2 and TRBJ1-1; no reliable D call. V lost 4 bases to trimming and J lost 0 bases, with 6 bases between them. Germline CDR1 is SNHLY and CDR2 is FYNNEI. The CDR3 loop spans 13 amino acids. The CDR3 sequence is CASSVQMNTEAFF. For the CDR3, the DNA is TGTGCCAGCAGTGTACAGATGAACACTGAAGCTTTCTTT.

CDR3 in amino acids: CASSLRGRMDGYTF. CDR3 DNA: TGCGCCAGCAGCTTAAGGGGTCGGATGGATGGCTACACCTTC. The J gene is TRBJ1-2, the V gene TRBV5-1; the D gene is possibly TRBD1 (5 bases). The CDR3 contains 14 residues. Per the germline V gene, CDR1 is SGHRS and CDR2 is YFSETQ. V was cut by 2 bases and J by 6 bases, with 14 bases left in between.

Note on this clone: The identical CDR3 is also encoded by other nucleotide sequences in the sample. The chain carries TRBV5-1 and TRBJ1-3; D is unclear. Trimming removed 0 bases from V and 0 bases from J, with 4 bases in between. In germline, CDR1 is SGHRS, CDR2 YFSETQ. The CDR3 runs to 14 residues. CDR3 region: CASSLGVSGNTIYF. The CDR3 nucleotides are TGCGCCAGCAGCTTGGGCGTCTCTGGAAACACCATATATTTT. Looking up the rest from reference TRBV5-1 and TRBJ1-3 gives the full variable domain: KAGVTQTPRYLIKTRGQQVTLSCSPISGHRSVSWYQQTPGQGLQFLFEYFSETQRNKGNFPGRFSGRQFSNSRSEMNVSTLELGDSALYLCASSLGVSGNTIYFGEGSWLTVV.

This clone was found once. CDR3 loop: CASSRDFLSGEKLFF. In nucleotides, the CDR3 is TGTGCCAGCAGTCGAGATTTCCTATCGGGTGAAAAACTGTTTTTT. The rearrangement uses TRBV2 and TRBJ1-4; D is unresolved. Germline values: CDR1 SNHLY, CDR2 FYNNEI. V was clipped by 5 bases and J by 7 bases, with 17 bases between them. The CDR3 sequence is 15 residues long.

This clone has just a few counts. The genes are TRBV7-8 and TRBJ1-3; tentatively, D is TRBD1 (5 bases). CDR1 SGHVS and CDR2 FQNEAQ come from the germline V gene. CDR3 length: 13 residues. Trimming shortened V by 6 bases and J by 1 base, and 7 bases separated the two germline ends. This CDR3 is CASSSGSGNTIYF. As DNA, the CDR3 is TGTGCCAGCAGTTCAGGGTCTGGAAACACCATATATTTT. The entire variable domain, with the rest obtained from reference TRBV7-8 and TRBJ1-3, is as follows: GAGVSQSPRYKVAKRGQDVALRCDPISGHVSLFWYQQALGQGPEFLTYFQNEAQLDKSGLPSDRFFAERPEGSVSTLKIQRTQQEDSAVYLCASSSGSGNTIYFGEGSWLTVV.

The rearrangement links TRBV30 to TRBJ1-6; maybe TRBD1 (5 bases). The CDR3 is 12 amino acids. V shed 4 bases and J shed 15 bases, with 16 bases lying between them. The germline CDR1 and CDR2 sequences are GTSNPN and SVGIG (reference sequence). The CDR3 protein is CAWTRARQGLHF. The CDR3 region has the DNA TGTGCCTGGACAAGGGCCCGGCAGGGCCTCCACTTT.

This chain connects TRBV6-5 to TRBJ1-1, with TRBD1 matching over 7 bases. Germline V gene data show CDR1 as MNHEY and CDR2 as SVGAGI. Trimming cost V 5 bases and J 0 bases; bases outside gene matches: 6. CDR3 length equals 15 residues. CDR3 sequence reads: CASSRQGPMNTEAFF. For the CDR3, the DNA is TGTGCCAGCAGTCGACAGGGCCCGATGAACACTGAAGCTTTCTTT.